This T cell receptor (beta chain) comes out of a study of blood T cell repertoires in COVID-19. Across the study: PBMCs, B-cell-depleted T cells, or T cells were the source of the cDNA or gDNA that made up the material.

The CDR3 totals 17 residues. Trimming removed 4 bases at V and 1 base at J, with 16 bases between. In germline, CDR1 is SGHTA, CDR2 FQGNSA. In this sample, this clone turned up once. The authors' processing: From reference gene primer amplification, estimates of nucleated cell counts were derived. This table comes from immunoSEQ multiplex PCR, and its TCRdb copy is limited to in-frame clones, with some not included. For V, J and clone size, that table is used; D and trimming come from the DNA. The data contain roughly 150,000 clones, around 82% of them singletons. The chain uses TRBV7-2 and TRBJ2-2; D perhaps matches TRBD2 (6 bases). This clonotype was obtained from a human donor with acute or convalescent COVID-19. The donor label of this sample is uncertain. Specimen: peripheral blood. The CDR3 region is CASSSPFPAGNTGELFF. In nucleotides, the CDR3 is TGTGCCAGCAGCTCCCCTTTCCCAGCGGGGAACACCGGGGAGCTGTTTTTT.